This T cell receptor (beta chain) was recorded in a study of blood T cells in healthy people across ages. Study at large: Template switching retrieved approximately one barcoded beta molecule for each two T cells. Study results and caveats: Diversity estimated from one million T cells was considered an underestimate.

Through a sample-barcoded 5' primer and a J-beta primer mix, a second PCR was run for roughly 7 to 12 cycles. TCRdb processed the 5' RACE reads anew with MiXCR; each CDR3 protein has one entry. Among around 1.7 million distinct CDR3 sequences listed, approximately 30% were seen once. Aged about 6 to 100, donors were systemically healthy Caucasians from Russia. Points on this clonotype: Its antigen remains unidentified. A junction end diverges from the germline sequence, so it may reflect a read error.

CDR3 length: 16 amino acids. Germline V lookup: CDR1 MGHDK, CDR2 SYGVNS. The clonotype comes from a woman between 25 and 40 years old in good health. J is TRBJ1-6 and V is TRBV25-1; 10 bases are shared with TRBD1. The sample taken for sequencing was blood. This chain's CDR3 is CASSELTGTGDSSLHF. CDR3 sequence (DNA): TGTGCCAGCAGTGAATTAACCGGGACAGGGGATTCATCCCTCCACTTT.